Listed below are T cell receptor beta chains from one sample, sequenced in a study of human T cells and chemical hapten exposure. TCRdb reanalysed the RACE reads using MiXCR and keeps one entry per CDR3 protein. This table has 130,000 or so distinct CDR3 sequences, approximately 10% appearing once. The sequenced sample was whole blood. The origin of the receptors is a male donor in good health. Some clones in this sample may be carry-over from other donors' samples. Both conserved end residues are part of each CDR3. The D gene is left open where the match is weak. The size entry is marked missing in some rows and otherwise reads once, few, many or a size class.

v_gene	j_gene	abundance	d_gene	CDR3aa	CDR3nt
TRBV5-1	TRBJ1-1	NA	NA	CASSLEGRNTEAFF	TGCGCCAGCAGCTTGGAGGGGAGGAACACTGAAGCTTTCTTT
TRBV6-2/TRBV6-3	TRBJ1-2	NA	NA	CASSGRGAYYGYTF	TGTGCCAGCTCTGGACGGGGGGCTTACTATGGCTACACCTTC
TRBV5-1	TRBJ1-1	NA	NA	CASSNRQMMDTEAFF	TGCGCCAGCAGCAACCGACAAATGATGGACACTGAAGCTTTCTTT
TRBV12-3/TRBV12-4	TRBJ2-1	NA	TRBD2	CASSLPSLGGRAYSFYNEQFF	TGTGCCAGCAGTTTACCCTCTTTGGGCGGGAGGGCCTATTCCTTCTACAATGAGCAGTTCTTC
TRBV29-1	TRBJ2-2	few	TRBD1	CSARAGQGAPGELFF	TGCAGCGCCCGGGCGGGACAGGGGGCGCCCGGGGAGCTGTTTTTT
TRBV6-1	TRBJ1-5	many	NA	CASSGPRGVSNQPQHF	TGTGCCAGCAGTGGCCCTAGAGGGGTTAGCAATCAGCCCCAGCATTTT
TRBV20-1	TRBJ1-1	few	NA	CSGRETNTEAFF	TGCAGTGGTAGGGAGACGAACACTGAAGCTTTCTTT
TRBV11-2	TRBJ1-5	many	NA	CASSRDPGTKQPQHF	TGTGCCAGCAGCCGTGACCCGGGTACAAAGCAGCCCCAGCATTTT
TRBV20-1	TRBJ2-5	many	TRBD2	CSAGSGSNLKGETQYF	TGCAGTGCAGGTAGCGGGAGTAATCTTAAAGGAGAGACCCAGTACTTC
TRBV7-2	TRBJ2-3	few	NA	CASSLAVFRGDATDTQYF	TGTGCCAGCAGCTTAGCGGTTTTCAGGGGGGACGCCACAGATACGCAGTATTTT
TRBV19	TRBJ2-3	NA	NA	CASSPWTGDTDTQYF	TGTGCCAGTAGCCCCTGGACGGGGGACACAGATACGCAGTATTTT
TRBV9	TRBJ1-6	NA	TRBD1	CASSSGGSNNSPLHF	TGTGCCAGCAGCTCAGGGGGCTCGAATAATTCACCCCTCCACTTT
TRBV6-4	TRBJ2-3	many	NA	CASSSGAASTDTQYF	TGTGCCAGCAGCTCAGGGGCGGCTAGCACAGATACGCAGTATTTT
TRBV25-1	TRBJ2-1	few	NA	CASSGPRLGTNEQFF	TGTGCCAGCAGTGGTCCGCGATTGGGGACAAATGAGCAGTTCTTC
TRBV5-4	TRBJ1-2	NA	NA	CASSLEDYGYTF	TGTGCCAGCAGCTTGGAAGACTACGGCTACACCTTC
TRBV11-2	TRBJ2-7	few	NA	CASSLGMSYEQYF	TGTGCCAGCAGCTTAGGAATGTCCTACGAGCAGTACTTC
TRBV3-1	TRBJ2-7	many	NA	CASSPITESYEQYF	TGTGCCAGCAGCCCGATCACTGAGTCCTACGAGCAGTACTTC
TRBV10-3	TRBJ1-2	many	NA	CAISGSGVTYGYTF	TGTGCCATCAGTGGGTCAGGGGTTACCTATGGCTACACCTTC
TRBV4-2	TRBJ1-1	many	NA	CASSPEGQEGTEAFF	TGTGCCAGCAGCCCTGAAGGTCAGGAGGGCACTGAAGCTTTCTTT
TRBV7-9	TRBJ2-2	many	NA	CASSLTNRTDTGELFF	TGTGCCAGCAGCTTGACAAACAGGACTGACACCGGGGAGCTGTTTTTT
TRBV2	TRBJ1-3	few	NA	CASSEQALSGNTIYF	TGTGCCAGCAGTGAGCAGGCCCTCTCTGGAAACACCATATATTTT
TRBV18	TRBJ1-6	NA	TRBD1	CASSPAKGQLNSPLHF	TGTGCCAGCTCACCCGCAAAGGGACAGCTGAATTCACCCCTCCACTTT
TRBV25-1	TRBJ2-1	many	TRBD1	CASSLSGTGNEQFF	TGTGCCAGCAGTTTATCCGGGACAGGCAATGAGCAGTTCTTC
TRBV7-9	TRBJ2-2	few	TRBD2	CASSARLAGGNTGELFF	TGTGCCAGCAGCGCCCGACTAGCGGGAGGAAACACCGGGGAGCTGTTTTTT
TRBV5-4	TRBJ1-1	NA	NA	CASSFSDTEAFF	TGTGCCAGCAGCTTTTCGGACACTGAAGCTTTCTTT
TRBV10-3	TRBJ2-1	many	NA	CAISEPVGGRRAGEQFF	TGTGCCATCAGTGAGCCTGTTGGTGGTAGGAGGGCCGGGGAGCAGTTCTTC
TRBV20-1	TRBJ2-3	few	NA	CSAKVTIGDTQYF	TGCAGTGCTAAGGTCACCATCGGAGATACGCAGTATTTT
TRBV5-8	TRBJ2-3	many	NA	CASSLGTVPTDTQYF	TGTGCCAGCAGCTTGGGGACGGTCCCCACAGATACGCAGTATTTT
TRBV3-1	TRBJ2-1	many	TRBD1	CASSFAGTGGNEQFF	TGTGCCAGCAGCTTCGCCGGGACAGGGGGCAATGAGCAGTTCTTC
TRBV29-1	TRBJ2-1	many	NA	CSVVGQDVSYNEQFF	TGCAGCGTTGTGGGGCAGGATGTCAGCTACAATGAGCAGTTCTTC
TRBV19	TRBJ2-6	NA	NA	CASILGGSGANVLTF	TGTGCCAGTATATTGGGGGGATCTGGGGCCAACGTCCTGACTTTC
TRBV6-2/TRBV6-3	TRBJ2-1	NA	NA	CASSYGPRPYNEQFF	TGTGCCAGCAGTTACGGACCCAGGCCCTACAATGAGCAGTTCTTC
TRBV5-4	TRBJ2-1	NA	NA	CASSPRGGVSHIGNEQFF	TGTGCCAGCAGCCCGCGTGGGGGAGTCTCCCATATAGGAAATGAGCAGTTCTTC
TRBV30	TRBJ2-1	NA	TRBD1	CAWSELPLSRGPRGEQFF	TGTGCCTGGAGTGAACTCCCCCTATCTAGGGGGCCCCGTGGTGAGCAGTTCTTC
TRBV2	TRBJ2-5	many	NA	CASGSVPRETQYF	TGTGCCAGCGGATCGGTCCCGCGGGAGACCCAGTACTTC
TRBV6-6	TRBJ1-2	many	TRBD1	CASTPGQGAYGYTF	TGTGCCAGCACCCCGGGACAGGGGGCCTATGGCTACACCTTC